This TCR beta chain appears in the sequencing data of a study of early T cells in non-severe SARS-CoV-2 infection. Overall study: Unsorted whole-blood RNA was sequenced in bulk, leaving chains unpaired.

Germline loops: CDR1 SNHLY, CDR2 FYNNEI. CDR3 size: 14 residues. V dropped 4 bases and J dropped 4 bases, with 11 bases sitting between them. Study-level results: Comparison of clonotypes with VDJdb favored anti-spike CD8 responses while missing private and CD4 specificities.

This clonotype has more than one count but fewer than ten. Its cognate antigen is unknown. Researchers attached unique molecular identifiers to individual cDNA molecules. TCRdb re-called the 5' RACE reads through MiXCR, storing one row per CDR3 protein. The sample consists of about 72,000 distinct CDR3 sequences, over 9% of them appearing once. The chain combines TRBV2 with TRBJ1-5, with D tentatively TRBD1 (5 bases). The clonotype comes from an adult who was a healthcare worker with PCR-confirmed SARS-CoV-2 infection or an uninfected control (not recorded which). This sample comprised whole blood, obtained at baseline. The CDR3 here is CASSVSGRNQPQHF. The CDR3 DNA is TGTGCCAGCAGTGTATCAGGGCGGAATCAGCCCCAGCATTTT.